This TCR beta chain was captured by sequencing in a study of cytomegalovirus exposure and HLA in healthy donors. The study, taken as a whole, reports: Further analysis, carried out later, found HLA-associated TCR beta chains more clonally expanded than equally common other chains. Across donors, most TCRs were seen rarely, yet some public ones were widespread.

Trimming took off 6 bases at V and 3 bases at J, with 17 bases between the two ends. The CDR3 has 15 amino acids. Germline V gene sequence: CDR1 MNHEY, CDR2 SVGAGI. It was with 60 Vbeta and 13 Jbeta primers that the PCR ran. Per the original data handling: In a later analysis, of 79 million or so unique beta chains, about 12 million appeared in at least two donors. Using immunoSEQ multiplex PCR, the repertoire was profiled, and TCRdb retains in-frame clones only, with some absent. V, J and clone size were drawn from that table, and D and trimming were deduced from the DNA. The sample includes some 190,000 clones, 79% of them seen just once. Only a few counts were recorded for this clone. The antigen is not known.

Material for sequencing was PBMCs. V gene TRBV6-5 combines with J gene TRBJ1-2; D perhaps matches TRBD1 (5 bases). This clonotype was sampled from a woman aged 45-59 years in good health and CMV-seronegative. CDR3 bases: TGTGCCAGCAGAAACGAAAAGGGGCTGGACTATGGCTACACCTTC. Its translation: CASRNEKGLDYGYTF.